The 17 T cell receptor beta chains below were found in one sample sequenced in a study of blood T cell repertoires in COVID-19. TCRdb's table, derived via immunoSEQ multiplex PCR, lists solely in-frame clones and lacks some. The top ten clones hold roughly 12% of a sample with about 150,000 clones, 83% of them seen once. The sequenced sample was peripheral blood. The receptors were gathered from a woman between 55 and 75 years old with COVID-19, enrolled during active disease.

This chain connects TRBV18 to TRBJ1-2; 9 bases fit TRBD1. Germline assignment: CDR1 KGHSH and CDR2 LQKENI. V was pared by 3 bases and J by 5 bases, with 4 bases of the junction left unmatched. The CDR3 consists of 14 residues. For the CDR3, the DNA is TGTGCCAGCTCACCGCCGGGGACAGGGTATGGCTACACCTTC. Protein product: CASSPPGTGYGYTF.

V usage is TRBV18 and J usage is TRBJ1-3, with 7 bases identical to TRBD1. The CDR3 is 17 amino acids. Losses at the gene ends were 4 bases for V and 0 bases for J; bases not matched to a gene: 9. Germline CDR1 reads KGHSH; CDR2 reads LQKENI. CDR3 coding DNA: TGTGCCAGCTCACTCCAGGGACAGATTAGCTCTGGAAACACCATATATTTT. Its translation: CASSLQGQISSGNTIYF. Combining the CDR3 with reference TRBV18 and TRBJ1-3 gives the whole variable domain NAGVMQNPRHLVRRRGQEARLRCSPMKGHSHVYWYRQLPEEGLKFMVYLQKENIIDESGMPKERFSAEFPKEGPSILRIQQVVRGDSAAYFCASSLQGQISSGNTIYFGEGSWLTVV.

This clone has a handful of counts. The J gene is TRBJ1-4, the V gene TRBV3-1 (or the pseudogene TRBV3-2); the match to TRBD1 covers 9 bases. CDR1 is LGHDT and CDR2 is YNNKEL in the germline V gene (reference sequence). J gave up 4 bases and V 4 bases, and 7 bases lay outside the gene matches. This CDR3 spans 16 amino acids. CDR3 amino acids: CASSRKDRGYNEKLFF. The CDR3 nucleotides read TGTGCCAGCAGCCGAAAGGACAGGGGATATAATGAAAAACTGTTTTTT.

The genes are TRBV12-3 or TRBV12-4 and TRBJ1-6; D gene unclear. The CDR3 totals 13 residues. Trimming pared 10 bases from V and 10 bases from J, leaving 17 bases between. CDR3 region: CAIQRTFESPLHF. Here the CDR3 DNA reads TGTGCCATCCAGAGGACTTTCGAATCACCCCTCCACTTT.

CDR3 in amino acids: CASRPTSGGNTGELFF. The CDR3 DNA is TGCGCCAGCAGACCAACTAGCGGGGGGAACACCGGGGAGCTGTTTTTT. This chain joins TRBV5-1 and TRBJ2-2; TRBD2 aligns across 11 bases. The CDR3 spans 16 residues. The trim removed 5 bases at V and 1 base at J, leaving 4 bases unmatched. Germline V CDR1 and CDR2: SGHRS, YFSETQ.

The CDR3 reads CASSLLAGGPREQYV. The DNA for the CDR3 is TGTGCCAGCAGCCTACTAGCGGGGGGCCCTCGGGAGCAGTACGTC. The chain is built from TRBV3-1 (or the pseudogene TRBV3-2) and TRBJ2-7; 12 bases are shared with TRBD2. Germline values: CDR1 LGHDT, CDR2 YNNKEL (reference sequence). This CDR3 region has 15 residues. The V gene end was trimmed by 4 bases and the J gene end by 7 bases; junction bases not matched to a gene: 8.

The V gene is TRBV29-1, the J gene TRBJ1-2, with 7 bases fitting TRBD1. J lost 4 bases, V lost 2 bases, and 4 bases had no gene match. The CDR3 is made up of 13 amino acids. Germline-derived CDR1 and CDR2 are SQVTM and ANQGSEA. The CDR3 DNA follows: TGCAGCGTTGAACGCACAGGGGCCTATGGCTACACCTTC. Amino acid sequence: CSVERTGAYGYTF.

This clone was counted once. This CDR3 is also generated by other DNA sequences in the sample. The chain has TRBV5-8 and TRBJ1-5; no clear D gene. The V gene lost 0 bases and the J gene lost 0 bases, with 10 bases spanning the gap. CDR1 is SGHTS and CDR2 is YDEGEE in the germline V gene. The CDR3 sequence is 16 residues long. As DNA, the CDR3 is TGTGCCAGCAGCTTGGCCGGCGGATATAGCAATCAGCCCCAGCATTTT. Translating gives CASSLAGGYSNQPQHF.

The V gene is TRBV5-1, the J gene TRBJ1-2; 10 positions match TRBD1. J lost 8 bases, V lost 4 bases, and 5 bases had no gene match. Per germline, CDR1 SGHRS and CDR2 YFSETQ. This CDR3 spans 13 amino acids. CDR3 loop: CASSVGQGYGYTF. CDR3 DNA: TGCGCCAGCAGCGTGGGACAGGGGTACGGCTACACCTTC.

The rearrangement links TRBV19 to TRBJ1-2; 7 nucleotides align to TRBD1. The germline V gene has CDR1 LNHDA and CDR2 SQIVND (reference sequence). CDR3 length: 13 amino acids. The junction had 7 bases not matched to a gene; V was cut back by 5 bases and J by 7 bases. CDR3 sequence (DNA): TGTGCCAGTAGTTCGACAGGGATGGGTGGCTACACCTTC. This gives the protein CASSSTGMGGYTF. The full variable domain, with the rest looked up from reference TRBV19 and TRBJ1-2, is DGGITQSPKYLFRKEGQNVTLSCEQNLNHDAMYWYRQDPGQGLRLIYYSQIVNDFQKGDIAEGYSVSREKKESFPLTVTSAQKNPTAFYLCASSSTGMGGYTFGSGTRLTVV.

J is TRBJ1-4 and V is TRBV7-2, with a tentative D call TRBD1 (6 bases). This CDR3 contains 15 residues. Germline V CDR1 and CDR2: SGHTA, FQGNSA. With 1 base removed from V and 11 bases from J, the gap between germline ends came to 17 bases. In DNA form, the CDR3 reads TGTGCCAGCAGCTTAGAGTGGGGGCAGGGTGGGAAACTGTTTTTT. The encoded protein is CASSLEWGQGGKLFF.

This clone was seen a handful of times. The V and J genes are TRBV7-3 and TRBJ2-3; unclear D gene. This CDR3 region has 14 residues. CDR1 and CDR2 from the germline V gene are SGHTA and FQGTGA. Trimming removed 5 bases from V and 4 bases from J, with 13 bases in between. The CDR3: CASSRDLGADTQYF. Here the CDR3 DNA reads TGTGCCAGCAGCCGTGATCTGGGCGCAGATACGCAGTATTTT.

V is TRBV2 and J is TRBJ2-7, with a possible D match to TRBD1 (6 bases). This CDR3 comprises 13 residues. V gave up 2 bases and J gave up 5 bases, with 10 bases separating them. Germline V gene lookup returns CDR1 SNHLY and CDR2 FYNNEI. The CDR3 sequence is CASSERGIDEQYF. The CDR3 nucleotides are TGTGCCAGCAGTGAAAGGGGGATCGACGAGCAGTACTTC.

This clone came up once. The V call is TRBV5-1, the J call TRBJ2-3, with D possibly being TRBD2 (6 bases). In germline, CDR1 is SGHRS, CDR2 YFSETQ. The CDR3 consists of 13 residues. The V gene lost 0 bases and the J gene lost 5 bases, with 7 bases spanning the gap. The DNA for the CDR3 is TGCGCCAGCAGCTTGGCCGGGAGAGATACGCAGTATTTT. Amino acids: CASSLAGRDTQYF.

The J gene is TRBJ1-2, the V gene TRBV5-1; no definite D call. Germline V CDR1 and CDR2: SGHRS, YFSETQ. This CDR3 has 14 amino acids. Deletions cut 0 bases from V and 2 bases from J, with 8 bases between. DNA of the CDR3: TGCGCCAGCAGCTTGGCGGGAATGAACTATGGCTACACCTTC. The encoded protein is CASSLAGMNYGYTF.

This clone was seen more than once but under ten times. J is TRBJ2-1 and V is TRBV5-5, with unresolved D. The germline V gene encodes CDR1 SGHKS and CDR2 YYEKEE (reference sequence). V was cut by 4 bases and J by 10 bases, with 9 bases left in between. The CDR3 spans 11 residues. The CDR3 nucleotides read TGTGCCAGCAGCCTCCCAAGCGAGCAGTTCTTC. Translation: CASSLPSEQFF.

The V gene is TRBV7-8, the J gene TRBJ1-4; possibly TRBD1 for D (6 bases). CDR3 length: 12 amino acids. V lost 5 bases, J lost 8 bases, and 9 bases lay in between. Germline values: CDR1 SGHVS, CDR2 FQNEAQ. The CDR3: CASSPGTEKLFF. The CDR3 DNA sequence: TGTGCCAGCAGCCCCGGGACAGAAAAACTGTTTTTT.